This entry lists 2 T cell receptor beta chains sequenced from one sample in a study of cytomegalovirus exposure and HLA in healthy donors (dated by TCRdb to about 2017). To prepare the library, the immunoSEQ multiplex PCR assay was applied. For the multiplex PCR, a mixture combining 60 forward primers for TCR Vbeta segments and 13 reverse primers for TCR Jbeta segments was used. TCRdb re-hosts the immuneACCESS table, in-frame sequences only. Its copies lack some clones; in the studies checked, an unresolved V gene accounts for under half of them, and the cause for the rest is not known. The record for this sample contains 100,000 to 150,000 clones. The top ten hold more than 1% of the sample. Sequenced sample: PBMCs. These receptor sequences come from a man aged 18 to 30 in good health and CMV-seronegative.

J is TRBJ2-5 and V is TRBV12-5; D may be TRBD2 (6 bases). CDR1 and CDR2 from the germline V gene are LGHNT and FRNRAP. This CDR3 is built from 12 residues. V lost 4 bases and J 4 bases, leaving 7 bases between the germline ends. In DNA form, the CDR3 reads TGTGCTAGTGGTTGGACTATAGAGACCCAGTACTTC. Translated: CASGWTIETQYF.

CDR3 sequence reads: CASSVAGLAGSGGETQYF. CDR3 DNA sequence: TGTGCCAGCAGCGTAGCCGGACTGGCCGGGAGCGGGGGAGAGACCCAGTACTTC. The chain has TRBV9 and TRBJ2-5; 8 bases are shared with TRBD2. Germline CDR1 and CDR2: SGDLS and YYNGEE. The CDR3 is 18 amino acids. V shed 0 bases and J 4 bases; nucleotides not matched to a gene: 14.